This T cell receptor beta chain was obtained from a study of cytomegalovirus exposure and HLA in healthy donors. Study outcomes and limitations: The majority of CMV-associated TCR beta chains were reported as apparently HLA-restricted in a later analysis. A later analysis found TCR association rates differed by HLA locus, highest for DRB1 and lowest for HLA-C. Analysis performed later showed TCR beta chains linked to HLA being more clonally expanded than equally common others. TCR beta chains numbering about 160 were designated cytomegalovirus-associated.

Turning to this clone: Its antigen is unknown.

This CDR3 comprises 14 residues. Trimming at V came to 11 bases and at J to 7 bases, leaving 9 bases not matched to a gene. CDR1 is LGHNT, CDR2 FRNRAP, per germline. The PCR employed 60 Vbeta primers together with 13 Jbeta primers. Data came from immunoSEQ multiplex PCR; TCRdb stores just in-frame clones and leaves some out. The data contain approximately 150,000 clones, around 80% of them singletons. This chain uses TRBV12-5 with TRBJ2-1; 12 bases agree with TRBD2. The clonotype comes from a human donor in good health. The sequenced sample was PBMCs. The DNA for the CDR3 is TGTGCTCTCTCACGGACTAGCGGGACGAATGAGCAGTTCTTC. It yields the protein CALSRTSGTNEQFF.